Below, 21 T cell receptor beta chains from the same sample are listed, as sequenced in a study of blood T cells in healthy people across ages. For the second PCR, which ran for 7 to 11 cycles, a sample-barcoded 5' primer and a J-beta primer mix were used. Each CDR3 protein gets one entry after TCRdb re-called the 5' RACE reads with MiXCR. The sample lists a few hundred thousand distinct CDR3 sequences, roughly a quarter occurring once. This sample also appeared in a second study, on T cells of mothers and their children.

Sequences were obtained from blood. Receptors originate from a boy aged 2 to 10 in good health.

The CDR3 is CASSPGFSYNEQFF. CDR3 DNA sequence: TGTGCCAGCAGCCCTGGGTTTTCCTACAATGAGCAGTTCTTC. The V gene is TRBV3-1, the J gene TRBJ2-1; D ambiguous. Germline V gene lookup returns CDR1 LGHDT and CDR2 YNNKEL (reference sequence). The CDR3 totals 14 residues. The ends were cut back, 4 bases at V and 1 base at J, with 8 bases in the middle.

This chain joins TRBV12-3 or TRBV12-4 and TRBJ1-5, with D possibly matching TRBD1 (5 bases). The ends were cut back, 1 base at V and 6 bases at J, with 13 bases in the middle. The CDR3 has 15 amino acids. In nucleotides, the CDR3 is TGTGCCAGCAGTTTAGGCGCAGGGAGGATTCAGCCCCAGCATTTT. Protein: CASSLGAGRIQPQHF.

This sequence joins TRBV3-1 and TRBJ2-5; D possibly uses TRBD1 or TRBD2 (5 bases each). The length of the CDR3 is 13 residues. CDR1 and CDR2 from the germline V gene are LGHDT and YNNKEL (reference sequence). With 6 bases removed from V and 2 bases from J, the gap between germline ends came to 10 bases. CDR3 sequence reads: CASSFEGQETQYF. The CDR3 DNA reads as TGTGCCAGCAGTTTTGAGGGGCAAGAGACCCAGTACTTC.

This clonotype was detected a few times. The chain carries TRBV5-5 and TRBJ1-6, with D tentatively TRBD1 (6 bases). The length of the CDR3 is 15 residues. Germline V gives CDR1 SGHKS, CDR2 YYEKEE (reference sequence). V lost 2 bases to trimming and J lost 7 bases, with 13 bases between them. The CDR3 nucleotides are TGTGCCAGCAGCTTCCCCTGGACAGCAAATTCACCCCTCCACTTT. Translating it yields CASSFPWTANSPLHF.

The chain combines TRBV3-1 with TRBJ2-1; tentative D call: TRBD1 (8 bases). The CDR3 loop spans 12 amino acids. The germline V gene encodes CDR1 LGHDT and CDR2 YNNKEL (reference sequence). V lost 6 bases and J lost 15, with 18 bases in between. CDR3 sequence reads: CASRGTGLVAFF. In DNA form, the CDR3 reads TGTGCCAGCAGGGGGACAGGACTAGTTGCGTTCTTC.

The chain carries TRBV2 and TRBJ2-7, with TRBD2 matching 10 bases. Gene TRBJ2-5 matches the end of the DNA better, so the J call may be wrong. The germline CDR1 and CDR2 sequences are SNHLY and FYNNEI. The CDR3 runs 15 residues. The CDR3: CASSEVLAGEETQYF. Here the CDR3 DNA reads TGTGCCAGCAGTGAAGTTCTAGCGGGAGAGGAGACCCAGTACTTC.

This chain joins TRBV10-3 and TRBJ1-2, with D unclear. V shed 1 base and J shed 3 bases, with 3 bases lying between them. CDR1 and CDR2 from the germline V gene are ENHRY and SYGVKD. The CDR3 has 12 residues. The CDR3 loop reads CAISEWDYGYTF. CDR3 nucleotides: TGTGCCATCAGTGAGTGGGACTATGGCTACACCTTC.

This chain joins TRBV21-1 and TRBJ2-7; no check of the table's D call, TRBD1, against the DNA was made. TRBV21-1 is recorded as a pseudogene. The CDR3 is made up of 16 amino acids. The CDR3 loop is CASPNGDRGICYEQYF. The DNA of the CDR3 is TGTGCCAGCCCAAATGGAGACAGGGGGATCTGTTACGAGCAGTACTTC.

The rearrangement uses TRBV6-5 and TRBJ1-2; D unresolved. The CDR3 has 17 amino acids. Germline V gene data show CDR1 as MNHEY and CDR2 as SVGAGI. Between the trimmed V and J ends, which lost 2 bases and 4 bases, there was a span of 20 bases. As DNA, the CDR3 is TGTGCCAGCAGTTACGCCCCCTCCTCCGGGAGTGTCTATGGCTACACCTTC. Its protein product is CASSYAPSSGSVYGYTF.

V gene TRBV4-3 combines with J gene TRBJ2-5; tentatively, D is TRBD2 (6 bases). V lost 1 base to trimming and J lost 1 base, with 16 bases between them. This CDR3 has 17 residues. Germline V CDR1 and CDR2: LGHNA, YSLEER. CDR3 nucleotides: TGCGCCAGCAGCCAAGGGGTCCCGGAGGGGATCCAAGAGACCCAGTACTTC. Its translation is CASSQGVPEGIQETQYF.

The V gene is TRBV7-7, the J gene TRBJ2-7; TRBD1 agrees at 8 bases. CDR1 is SSHAT and CDR2 is FNYEAQ in the germline V gene (reference sequence). With V trimmed by 0 bases and J by 2 bases, 3 bases remained unmatched. The CDR3 is made up of 15 amino acids. In nucleotides, the CDR3 is TGTGCCAGCAGCTTAGCGCAGGGGGCCACCTACGAGCAGTACTTC. Translated: CASSLAQGATYEQYF.

This chain uses TRBV4-3 with TRBJ1-6; tentatively, D is TRBD1 (5 bases). The V end was cut by 4 bases, the J end by 9 bases, with 13 bases between. The CDR3 contains 14 residues. The V gene's germline CDR1 is LGHNA and CDR2 YSLEER. The CDR3 DNA sequence: TGCGCCAGCAGCCCGGTAGGGGCGCGTTCACCCCTCCACTTT. It yields the protein CASSPVGARSPLHF.

The chain couples TRBV4-3 to TRBJ2-1; D is uncertain. TRBJ2-7 matches the DNA end more closely, so the J call is doubtful. This CDR3 is built from 14 residues. Germline CDR1 is LGHNA and CDR2 is YSLEER. CDR3 sequence: CASSQDSQAHEQYF. The DNA of the CDR3 is TGCGCCAGCAGCCAAGATAGTCAGGCCCACGAGCAGTACTTC.

As DNA, the CDR3 is TGTGCCAGCAGTCAACTAGCGGGGGGAGCAGATACGCAGTATTTT. Amino acids: CASSQLAGGADTQYF. V usage is TRBV3-1 and J usage is TRBJ2-3, with 12 positions matching TRBD2. With V trimmed by 6 bases and J by 4 bases, 5 bases remained unmatched. The CDR3 has 15 amino acids. Germline CDR1 and CDR2: LGHDT and YNNKEL (reference sequence).

This clonotype was seen only a few times. V is TRBV9 and J is TRBJ2-5; D perhaps matches TRBD2 (6 bases). CDR3 size: 15 residues. Between the trimmed V and J ends, which lost 3 bases and 4 bases, there was a span of 16 bases. The V gene's germline CDR1 is SGDLS and CDR2 YYNGEE. CDR3 DNA: TGTGCCAGCAGCGCCGGGGGAATCCGAGGAGAGACCCAGTACTTC. Protein: CASSAGGIRGETQYF.

CDR3 amino acids: CAIRAGGAEEDTQYF. For the CDR3, the DNA is TGTGCCATCAGAGCGGGAGGGGCGGAGGAGGATACGCAGTATTTT. The chain joins TRBV10-3 to TRBJ2-3; 10 nucleotides align to TRBD2. Per germline, CDR1 ENHRY and CDR2 SYGVKD. The CDR3 consists of 15 residues. V dropped 6 bases and J dropped 6; count of bases not matched to a gene: 9.

This clonotype appeared a few times. This chain uses TRBV6-5 with TRBJ2-1; D is ambiguous. The germline V gene encodes CDR1 MNHEY and CDR2 SVGAGI. The CDR3 loop spans 15 amino acids. The V and J ends lost 6 bases and 1 base respectively, with 13 bases between them. The CDR3 loop is CASSSAAASYNEQFF. The CDR3 DNA is TGTGCCAGCAGCTCCGCAGCCGCTTCCTACAATGAGCAGTTCTTC.

The chain couples TRBV6-1 to TRBJ1-4; 9 nucleotides align to TRBD1. V was pared by 5 bases and J by 7 bases, with 8 bases of the junction left unmatched. CDR1 and CDR2 from the germline V gene are MNHNS and SASEGT. The CDR3 spans 15 residues. The CDR3 DNA reads TGTGCCAGCAGTCCGACGACAGGGGGTGGTGAAAAACTGTTTTTT. Encoded protein: CASSPTTGGGEKLFF.

This chain links TRBV21-1 with TRBJ2-5; the table's TRBD1 call for D was not verified on the DNA. TRBV21-1 is a known pseudogene. This CDR3 has 15 residues. The CDR3 is CASSKWAGPQETQYF. CDR3 coding DNA: TGTGCCAGCAGCAAATGGGCGGGGCCCCAAGAGACCCAGTACTTC.

The V call is TRBV12-3 or TRBV12-4, the J call TRBJ2-1; 9 nucleotides line up with TRBD2. With 3 bases clipped from V and 8 bases from J, the junction kept 5 bases outside the gene matches. The CDR3 is made up of 14 amino acids. Here the CDR3 reads CASSLAGGPDEQFF. CDR3 sequence (DNA): TGTGCCAGCAGTTTGGCGGGAGGGCCCGATGAGCAGTTCTTC.

This clonotype showed up just a few times. V gene TRBV20-1 combines with J gene TRBJ1-5; 8 nucleotides align to TRBD1. The length of the CDR3 is 13 residues. V lost 5 bases and J lost 5; bases outside the gene matches: 5. Germline assignment: CDR1 DFQATT and CDR2 SNEGSKA (reference sequence). This CDR3 reads CSASGGLDQPQHF. As DNA, the CDR3 is TGCAGTGCTTCAGGGGGCCTGGATCAGCCCCAGCATTTT.